The clone carrying this T cell receptor (beta chain) has a count of ten or more. Antigen unknown. The V segment lost 3 bases and the J segment 3 bases; nucleotides outside the gene matches: 4. The CDR3 has 15 amino acids. The germline V gene has CDR1 LNHNV and CDR2 YYDKDF (reference sequence). The sample originates from a study of blood T cells in healthy people across ages. Then a second PCR, running roughly 7 to 11 cycles, was carried out with a sample-barcoded 5' primer and a J-beta primer mix. Tagging of each cDNA molecule was performed by a template-switch adaptor with 12 random nucleotides. Using its own MiXCR run on the 5' RACE reads, TCRdb lists one record per CDR3 protein. This table has 590,000 or so distinct CDR3 sequences, about 30% appearing once. Study-level points and caveats: Naive T cell percentage by flow cytometry tracked strongly with beta diversity.

The rearrangement links TRBV15 to TRBJ1-5, with TRBD1 matching 8 bases. The specimen sequenced was blood. The TCR originated in a woman older than 75 in good health. The DNA of the CDR3 is TGTGCCACCAGCAGGGCGACAGGGGTCAATCAGCCCCAGCATTTT. Its translation is CATSRATGVNQPQHF.